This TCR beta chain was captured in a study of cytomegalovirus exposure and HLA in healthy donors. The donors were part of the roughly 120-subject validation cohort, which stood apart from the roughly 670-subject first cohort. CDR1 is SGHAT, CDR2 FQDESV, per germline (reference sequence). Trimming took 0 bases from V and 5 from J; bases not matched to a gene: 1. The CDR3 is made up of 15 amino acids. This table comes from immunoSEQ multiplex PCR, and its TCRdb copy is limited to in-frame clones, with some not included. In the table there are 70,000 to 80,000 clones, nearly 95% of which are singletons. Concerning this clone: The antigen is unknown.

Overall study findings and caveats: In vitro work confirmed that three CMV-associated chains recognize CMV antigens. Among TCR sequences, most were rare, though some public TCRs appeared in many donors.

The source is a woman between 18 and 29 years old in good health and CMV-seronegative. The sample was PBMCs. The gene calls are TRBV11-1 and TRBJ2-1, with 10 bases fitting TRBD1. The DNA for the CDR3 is TGTGCCAGCAGCTTAGCCGGGACAGGGGACAATGAGCAGTTCTTC. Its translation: CASSLAGTGDNEQFF.